This T cell receptor (beta chain) was recovered during a study of blood T cell repertoires in COVID-19. Study-level information: Nucleic acid was either cDNA or gDNA, and it came from T cells, B-cell-depleted T cells, or PBMCs.

Living in 24 US areas, the participants were between about 18 and 90 years of age. Participants were placed into cohorts based on the clinical history they reported. V was cut by 8 bases and J by 3 bases, with 10 bases left in between. CDR3 size: 12 residues. Germline V gives CDR1 MNHEY, CDR2 SVGAGI. Original methodology: Amplification from reference gene primers served as the basis for estimated nucleated cell counts. Sequenced by immunoSEQ multiplex PCR; TCRdb stores in-frame clones only, minus some. The DNA was the basis for D and trimming; V, J and clone size are from that table. The sample contains roughly 240,000 clones, approximately 85% of which appear only once.

This TCR was recovered from a woman between 50 and 59 years old with acute COVID-19. The specimen was PBMCs or T cells enriched from blood (not recorded which). V usage is TRBV6-5 and J usage is TRBJ1-2; D unclear. The CDR3 DNA reads TGTGCCAGCTCCTTCGGGGACTATGGCTACACCTTC. Protein product: CASSFGDYGYTF.